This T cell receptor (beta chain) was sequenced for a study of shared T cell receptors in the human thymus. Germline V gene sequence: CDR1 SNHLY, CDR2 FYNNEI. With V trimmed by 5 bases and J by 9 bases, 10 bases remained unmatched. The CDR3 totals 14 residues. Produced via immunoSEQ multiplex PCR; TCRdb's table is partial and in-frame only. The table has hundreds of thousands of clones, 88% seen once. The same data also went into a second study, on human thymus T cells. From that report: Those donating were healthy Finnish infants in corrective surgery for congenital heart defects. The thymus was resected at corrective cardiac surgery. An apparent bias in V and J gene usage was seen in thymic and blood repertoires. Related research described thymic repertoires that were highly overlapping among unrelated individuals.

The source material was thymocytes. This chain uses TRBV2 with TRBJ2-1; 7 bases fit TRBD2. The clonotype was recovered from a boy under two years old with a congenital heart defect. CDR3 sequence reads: CASSPSREIGEQFF. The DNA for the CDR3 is TGTGCCAGCAGTCCCTCGCGGGAGATTGGTGAGCAGTTCTTC. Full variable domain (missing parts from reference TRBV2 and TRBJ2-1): EPEVTQTPSHQVTQMGQEVILRCVPISNHLYFYWYRQILGQKVEFLVSFYNNEISEKSEIFDDQFSVERPDGSNFTLKIRSTKLEDSAMYFCASSPSREIGEQFFGPGTRLTVL.